This T cell receptor (beta chain) was identified in a study of blood T cell repertoires in COVID-19 (TCRdb year 2020). For the wider study: Samples from collaborators originated in the United States, Italy and Spain and spanned both the acute and convalescent phases of COVID-19. Where available, HLA class I and class II types were taken from metadata supplied by the sample provider and were not determined by assay-based typing. Nearly every sample came with metadata listing a de-identified subject ID, COVID-19 status, age in years and sex. The prospective study material was composed of cDNA or gDNA derived from T cells, B-cell-depleted T cells, or PBMCs. The dataset comprised deeply sampled blood TCRbeta repertoires from subjects exposed to, actively infected with, or recovered from COVID-19. Samples came from the ongoing ImmuneRACE study (first 160 participants) plus 1,254 subjects from 6 global collaborators. The repertoires were released in a freely available public database meant as a resource for research on the immune response to SARS-CoV-2.

Broad study findings and their caveats: How much clinical and demographic metadata was included differed by source and by participant, and the metadata was provided uncurated.

Whole blood was collected in K2EDTA tubes by collaborating institutions according to the institutions' own protocols. For TCRbeta analysis, collaborators shipped samples as frozen whole blood, isolated PBMCs, or DNA extracted from either of those sample types. Trimming leaves V shorter by 7 bases and J shorter by 10 bases, with the junction holding 10 bases beyond the gene matches. Based on the germline V gene, the CDR1 and CDR2 sequences are MNHEY and SVGAGI. From the cysteine through the phenylalanine, the CDR3 covers 14 amino acids. This entry keeps only the CDR3 DNA: 42 bases, framed from base 1. Notes on this clone: Its antigen is still unknown. There are no base qualities to consult, and no much larger clone falls within one base.

TCRbeta CDR3 regions were amplified from genomic DNA using the immunoSEQ Assay, a bias-controlled multiplex PCR. Per the original workflow: The number of nucleated cells in each sample was estimated by amplification of reference gene primers within the assay. Sequence reads were collapsed and filtered to measure the absolute abundance of every unique TCRbeta CDR3 rearrangement. For each sample, productive Simpson clonality was calculated by taking the square root of Simpson's diversity index across productive rearrangements. TCRdb stores this immuneACCESS table with in-frame sequences only. Part of the clones is absent; in the studies checked, under half of the shortfall reflects unresolved V genes, and no reason is known for the rest. Clone size and V and J calls were adopted from that table, with D and trimming inferred from the DNA. This sample gives 200,000 to 300,000 clones in total; 70% to 85% of them show up just once. Of the sample, roughly 9.6% is held by the ten largest clones.

The sequencing input was peripheral blood. The sequence links TRBV6-5 to TRBJ1-6, with 7 bases in between that match TRBD1. This receptor was obtained from a woman older than 75 with acute or convalescent COVID-19. The bases read TGTGCCAGCATTATCGAAGGGGGCGGGTCACCCCTCCACTTT. The resulting protein is CASIIEGGGSPLHF.